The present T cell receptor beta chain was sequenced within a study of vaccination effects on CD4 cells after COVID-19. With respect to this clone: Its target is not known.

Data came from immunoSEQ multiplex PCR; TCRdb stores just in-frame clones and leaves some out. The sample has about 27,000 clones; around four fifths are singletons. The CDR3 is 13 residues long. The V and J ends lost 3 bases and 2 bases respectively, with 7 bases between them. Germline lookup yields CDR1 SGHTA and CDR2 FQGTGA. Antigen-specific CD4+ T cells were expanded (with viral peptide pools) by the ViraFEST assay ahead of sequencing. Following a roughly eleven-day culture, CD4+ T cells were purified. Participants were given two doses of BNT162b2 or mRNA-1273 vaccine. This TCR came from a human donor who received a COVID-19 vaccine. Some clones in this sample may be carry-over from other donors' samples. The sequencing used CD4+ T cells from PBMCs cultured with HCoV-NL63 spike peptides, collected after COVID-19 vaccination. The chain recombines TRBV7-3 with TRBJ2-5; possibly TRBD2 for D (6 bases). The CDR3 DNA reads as TGTGCCAGCAGCTTTAGCGGACAAGAGACCCAGTACTTC. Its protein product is CASSFSGQETQYF.